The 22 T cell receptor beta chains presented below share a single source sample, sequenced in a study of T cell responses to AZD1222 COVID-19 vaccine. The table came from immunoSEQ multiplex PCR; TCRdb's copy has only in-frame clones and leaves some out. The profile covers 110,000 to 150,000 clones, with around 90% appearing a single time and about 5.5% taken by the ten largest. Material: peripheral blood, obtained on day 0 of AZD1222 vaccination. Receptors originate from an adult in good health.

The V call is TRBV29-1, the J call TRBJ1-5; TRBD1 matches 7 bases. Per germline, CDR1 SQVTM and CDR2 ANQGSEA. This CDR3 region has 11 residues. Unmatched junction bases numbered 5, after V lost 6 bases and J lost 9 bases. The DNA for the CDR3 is TGCAGCGTCACAGGGGTCGGGCCCCAGCATTTT. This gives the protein CSVTGVGPQHF.

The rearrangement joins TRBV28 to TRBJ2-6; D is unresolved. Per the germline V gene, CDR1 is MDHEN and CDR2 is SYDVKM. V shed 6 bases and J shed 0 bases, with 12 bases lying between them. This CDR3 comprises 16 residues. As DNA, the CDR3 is TGTGCCAGCAGAGGTTCAGTCCACTCTGGGGCCAACGTCCTGACTTTC. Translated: CASRGSVHSGANVLTF.

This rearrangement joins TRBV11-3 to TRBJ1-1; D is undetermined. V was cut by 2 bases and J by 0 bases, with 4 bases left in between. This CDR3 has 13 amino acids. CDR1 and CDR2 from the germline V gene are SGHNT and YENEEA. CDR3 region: CASSLFLNTEAFF. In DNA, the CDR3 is TGTGCCAGCAGCTTATTCCTGAACACTGAAGCTTTCTTT.

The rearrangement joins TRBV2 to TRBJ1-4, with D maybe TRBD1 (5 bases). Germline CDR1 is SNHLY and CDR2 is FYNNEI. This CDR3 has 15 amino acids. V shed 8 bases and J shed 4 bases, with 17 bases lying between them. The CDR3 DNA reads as TGTGCCAGCGTCGGGGGAGGGAGGATTAATGAAAAACTGTTTTTT. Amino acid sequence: CASVGGGRINEKLFF.

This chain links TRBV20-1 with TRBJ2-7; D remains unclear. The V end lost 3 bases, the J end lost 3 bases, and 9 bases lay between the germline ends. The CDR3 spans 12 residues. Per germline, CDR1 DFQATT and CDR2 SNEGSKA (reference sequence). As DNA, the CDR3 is TGCAGTGCTAGTCCCTCGGTCTACGAGCAGTACTTC. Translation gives CSASPSVYEQYF.

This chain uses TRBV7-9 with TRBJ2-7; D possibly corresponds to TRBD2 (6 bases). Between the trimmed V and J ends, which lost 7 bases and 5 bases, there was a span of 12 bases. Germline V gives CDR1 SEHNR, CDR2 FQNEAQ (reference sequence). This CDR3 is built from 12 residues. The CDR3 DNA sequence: TGTGCCAGCACTTCGGGAGCGGACGAGCAGTACTTC. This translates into CASTSGADEQYF.

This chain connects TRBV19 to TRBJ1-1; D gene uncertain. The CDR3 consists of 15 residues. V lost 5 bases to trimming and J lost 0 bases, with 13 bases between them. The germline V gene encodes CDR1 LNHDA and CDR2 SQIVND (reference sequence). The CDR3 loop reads CASSPRPNLNTEAFF. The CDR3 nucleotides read TGTGCCAGTAGTCCTCGCCCAAACTTGAACACTGAAGCTTTCTTT. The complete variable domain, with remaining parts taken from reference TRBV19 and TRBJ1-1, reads DGGITQSPKYLFRKEGQNVTLSCEQNLNHDAMYWYRQDPGQGLRLIYYSQIVNDFQKGDIAEGYSVSREKKESFPLTVTSAQKNPTAFYLCASSPRPNLNTEAFFGQGTRLTVV.

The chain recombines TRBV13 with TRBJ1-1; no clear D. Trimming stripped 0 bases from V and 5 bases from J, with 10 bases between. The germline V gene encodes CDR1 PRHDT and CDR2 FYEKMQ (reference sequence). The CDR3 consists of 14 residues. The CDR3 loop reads CASSLGGLETEAFF. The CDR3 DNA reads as TGTGCCAGCAGCTTAGGGGGGTTAGAAACTGAAGCTTTCTTT.

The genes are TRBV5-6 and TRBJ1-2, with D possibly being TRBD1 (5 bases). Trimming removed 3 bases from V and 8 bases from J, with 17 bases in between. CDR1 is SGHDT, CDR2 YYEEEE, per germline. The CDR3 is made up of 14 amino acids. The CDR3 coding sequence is TGTGCCAGCAGCTATGGACGGGGGTATTACGGCTACACCTTC. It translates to CASSYGRGYYGYTF.

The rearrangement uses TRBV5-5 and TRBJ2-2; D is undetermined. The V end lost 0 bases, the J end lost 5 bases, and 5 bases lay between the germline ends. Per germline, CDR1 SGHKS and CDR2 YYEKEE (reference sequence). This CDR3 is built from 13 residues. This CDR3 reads CASSLDVTGELFF. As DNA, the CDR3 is TGTGCCAGCAGCTTGGATGTGACCGGGGAGCTGTTTTTT. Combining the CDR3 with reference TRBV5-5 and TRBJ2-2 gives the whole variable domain DAGVTQSPTHLIKTRGQQVTLRCSPISGHKSVSWYQQVLGQGPQFIFQYYEKEERGRGNFPDRFSARQFPNYSSELNVNALLLGDSALYLCASSLDVTGELFFGEGSRLTVL.

This CDR3 is CASSSRQGYQPQHF. CDR3 in DNA: TGTGCCAGCAGCTCAAGACAGGGGTATCAGCCCCAGCATTTT. The genes are TRBV6-2 or TRBV6-3 and TRBJ1-5; TRBD1 aligns across 8 bases. Germline V lookup: CDR1 MNHEY, CDR2 SVGEGT. This CDR3 comprises 14 residues. The ends lost 6 bases at V and 5 bases at J; junction bases unmatched: 6.

CDR3 nucleotide sequence: TGTGCCAGTAGTATGGGCGTCCCCTACGAGCAGTACTTC. Residues: CASSMGVPYEQYF. The chain joins TRBV19 to TRBJ2-7, with D unresolved. Germline V gene sequence: CDR1 LNHDA, CDR2 SQIVND (reference sequence). The CDR3 covers 13 residues. Trimming shortened V by 3 bases and J by 2 bases, and 8 bases separated the two germline ends.

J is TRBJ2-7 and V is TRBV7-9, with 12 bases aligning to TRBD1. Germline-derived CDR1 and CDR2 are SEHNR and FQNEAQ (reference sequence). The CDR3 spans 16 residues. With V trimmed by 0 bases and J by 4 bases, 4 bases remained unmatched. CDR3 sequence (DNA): TGTGCCAGCAGCTTAGCGTTGGGACAGGGGGCATACGAGCAGTACTTC. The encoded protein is CASSLALGQGAYEQYF.

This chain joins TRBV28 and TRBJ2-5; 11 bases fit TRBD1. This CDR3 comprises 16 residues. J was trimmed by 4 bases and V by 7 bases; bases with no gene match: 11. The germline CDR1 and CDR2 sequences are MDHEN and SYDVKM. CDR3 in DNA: TGTGCCAGCACCCAAGGAGGACAGGGGGCATCAGAGACCCAGTACTTC. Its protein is CASTQGGQGASETQYF.

DNA of the CDR3: TGTGCCAGCAGCGTAGTTGGGGCGAACACCGGGGAGCTGTTTTTT. This translates into CASSVVGANTGELFF. V gene TRBV9 combines with J gene TRBJ2-2; D call uncertain. The CDR3 totals 15 residues. Trimming pared 0 bases from V and 0 bases from J, leaving 6 bases between. CDR1 and CDR2 (germline): SGDLS, YYNGEE.

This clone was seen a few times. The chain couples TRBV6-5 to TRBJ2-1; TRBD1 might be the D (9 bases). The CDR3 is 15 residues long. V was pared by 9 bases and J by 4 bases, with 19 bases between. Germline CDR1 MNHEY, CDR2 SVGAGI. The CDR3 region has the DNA TGTGCCAGTGGGGACAGGGCGGGGGGATACAATGAGCAGTTCTTC. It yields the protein CASGDRAGGYNEQFF.

Written as DNA, the CDR3 is TGTGCCAGCAGTGGACCCGGGACTACCACTTACAATGAGCAGTTCTTC. This encodes CASSGPGTTTYNEQFF. The rearrangement uses TRBV27 and TRBJ2-1, with 7 bases identical to TRBD2. The CDR3 runs 16 residues. The V and J ends lost 5 bases and 4 bases, in that order; junction bases with no gene match: 11. The germline gives CDR1 MNHEY, CDR2 SMNVEV (reference sequence).

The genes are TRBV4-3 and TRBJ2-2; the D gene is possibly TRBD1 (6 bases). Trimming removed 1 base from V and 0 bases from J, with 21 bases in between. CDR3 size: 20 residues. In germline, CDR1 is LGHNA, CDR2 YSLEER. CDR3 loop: CASSQGLRGGSPANTGELFF. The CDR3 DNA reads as TGCGCCAGCAGCCAAGGGCTGCGAGGGGGTTCCCCCGCGAACACCGGGGAGCTGTTTTTT.

This CDR3 is CASSETKVGYTNEKLFF. CDR3 sequence (DNA): TGTGCCAGCAGTGAAACTAAAGTAGGGTATACTAATGAAAAACTGTTTTTT. V usage is TRBV25-1 and J usage is TRBJ1-4; no definite D call. Trimming took 2 bases from V and 2 from J, leaving 15 bases between them. Germline-derived CDR1 and CDR2 are MGHDK and SYGVNS. This CDR3 has 17 residues.

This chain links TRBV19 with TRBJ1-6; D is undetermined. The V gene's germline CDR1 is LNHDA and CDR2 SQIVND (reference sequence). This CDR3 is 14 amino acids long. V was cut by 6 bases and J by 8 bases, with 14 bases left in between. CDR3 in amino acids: CASSIRAGDSPLHF. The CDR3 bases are TGTGCCAGTAGCATCCGGGCTGGGGATTCACCCCTCCACTTT.

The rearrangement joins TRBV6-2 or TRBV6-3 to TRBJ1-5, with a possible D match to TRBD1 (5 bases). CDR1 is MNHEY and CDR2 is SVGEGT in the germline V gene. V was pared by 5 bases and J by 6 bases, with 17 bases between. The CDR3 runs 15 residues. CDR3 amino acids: CASSPQGGASQPQHF. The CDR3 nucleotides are TGTGCCAGCAGTCCCCAGGGAGGAGCCTCTCAGCCCCAGCATTTT.

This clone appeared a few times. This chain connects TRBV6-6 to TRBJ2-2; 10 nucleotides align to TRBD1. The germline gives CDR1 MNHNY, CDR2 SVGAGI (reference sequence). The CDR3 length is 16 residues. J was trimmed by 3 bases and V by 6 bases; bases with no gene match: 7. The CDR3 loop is CASSNTGTGDTGELFF. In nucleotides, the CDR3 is TGTGCCAGCAGCAACACCGGGACAGGGGACACCGGGGAGCTGTTTTTT.